These 13 T cell receptor beta chains were all obtained from the same sample, sequenced in a study of identical twins. One entry per CDR3 protein, called by TCRdb with MiXCR from the 5' RACE reads. The data hold about 520,000 distinct CDR3 sequences, with under 25% observed a single time. These sequences were also reported in another study, on T cells expressing NK-cell markers.

The sequencing input was CD4+ T cells sorted from blood. The receptor set was obtained from a woman between 18 and 29 years old in good health.

This clonotype was counted only a few times. Here the CDR3 DNA reads TGTGCCAGCAGTTACTCCAGGGATAGATGGAATTCACCCCTCCACTTT. Residues: CASSYSRDRWNSPLHF. The chain links TRBV6-5 to TRBJ1-6, with TRBD1 as a possible D gene (5 bases). Trimming took 0 bases from V and 7 from J, leaving 13 bases between them. From germline, CDR1 is MNHEY and CDR2 SVGAGI. This CDR3 is 16 amino acids long.

The chain couples TRBV27 to TRBJ1-1, with D tentatively TRBD1 (6 bases). V lost 6 bases and J 0 bases, leaving 17 bases between the germline ends. From germline, CDR1 is MNHEY and CDR2 SMNVEV (reference sequence). This CDR3 has 16 amino acids. CDR3 in amino acids: CASSGGGGRLNTEAFF. The CDR3 DNA sequence: TGTGCCAGCAGCGGCGGGGGGGGCCGGCTGAACACTGAAGCTTTCTTT.

This clonotype was seen once. The chain employs TRBV10-3 and TRBJ1-3, with D perhaps TRBD1 (6 bases). Germline values: CDR1 ENHRY, CDR2 SYGVKD. V was trimmed by 9 bases and J by 2 bases, leaving 8 bases between them. This CDR3 has 12 amino acids. CDR3 region: CAIQGTGNTIYF. DNA for the CDR3: TGTGCCATACAGGGTACTGGAAACACCATATATTTT.

The rearrangement uses TRBV7-9 and TRBJ2-7; TRBD2 agrees at 9 bases. CDR1 SEHNR and CDR2 FQNEAQ come from the germline V gene (reference sequence). This CDR3 contains 15 residues. The trim removed 5 bases at V and 3 bases at J, leaving 8 bases unmatched. CDR3 protein: CASSLGLAQNYEQYF. The CDR3 DNA follows: TGTGCCAGCAGCCTAGGACTAGCGCAGAACTACGAGCAGTACTTC.

This clonotype was detected only a few times. This chain links TRBV7-2 with TRBJ2-3, with D perhaps matching TRBD2 (6 bases). Germline V lookup: CDR1 SGHTA, CDR2 FQGNSA. This CDR3 has 14 amino acids. CDR3 region: CASRTGLSTDTQYF. CDR3 in DNA: TGTGCTTCCCGGACGGGACTTAGCACAGATACGCAGTATTTT.

The chain carries TRBV7-2 and TRBJ2-5; perhaps TRBD1 as D (5 bases). The CDR3 is made up of 14 amino acids. V lost 5 bases and J 0 bases, leaving 10 bases between the germline ends. The germline CDR1 and CDR2 sequences are SGHTA and FQGNSA. In DNA form, the CDR3 reads TGTGCCAGCAGCCCGGACAATTACCAAGAGACCCAGTACTTC. Its protein product is CASSPDNYQETQYF. The variable domain in full, completed from reference TRBV7-2 and TRBJ2-5, reads GAGVSQSPSNKVTEKGKDVELRCDPISGHTALYWYRQSLGQGLEFLIYFQGNSAPDKSGLPSDRFSAERTGGSVSTLTIQRTQQEDSAVYLCASSPDNYQETQYFGPGTRLLVL.

The chain is built from TRBV27 and TRBJ2-7; 8 bases agree with TRBD2. The V gene's germline CDR1 is MNHEY and CDR2 SMNVEV (reference sequence). The CDR3 contains 15 residues. V dropped 5 bases and J dropped 2; count of bases not matched to a gene: 8. The CDR3 loop reads CASSPELAVPYEQYF. The CDR3 DNA sequence: TGTGCCAGCAGTCCAGAACTAGCGGTTCCCTACGAGCAGTACTTC.

The chain joins TRBV14 to TRBJ2-3; D is uncertain. Germline CDR1 is SGHDN and CDR2 is FVKESK. The CDR3 covers 11 residues. The V gene lost 3 bases and the J gene lost 5 bases, with 3 bases spanning the gap. CDR3 sequence: CASSHEDTQYF. In DNA, the CDR3 is TGTGCCAGCAGCCATGAAGATACGCAGTATTTT.

This clonotype was counted between two and nine times. The chain joins TRBV12-3 or TRBV12-4 to TRBJ2-1, with 13 bases identical to TRBD2. V lost 7 bases, J lost 7 bases, and 7 bases stayed unmatched. The CDR3 consists of 15 residues. The CDR3 DNA sequence: TGTGCCAGCACCCTAGGGGGACTAGCGGGGAATGAGCAGTTCTTC. It translates to CASTLGGLAGNEQFF.

The chain recombines TRBV3-1 with TRBJ1-6; D unclear. The CDR3 has 16 amino acids. V dropped 4 bases and J dropped 8 bases, with 18 bases sitting between them. The germline V gene encodes CDR1 LGHDT and CDR2 YNNKEL (reference sequence). CDR3 in DNA: TGTGCCAGCAGCCCGAAAGGACTGCAATACGATTCACCCCTCCACTTT. Translated: CASSPKGLQYDSPLHF.

The chain combines TRBV24-1 with TRBJ1-2, with D perhaps matching TRBD1 (6 bases). V gave up 4 bases and J gave up 4 bases, with 9 bases separating them. The CDR3 spans 13 residues. Germline CDR1 reads KGHDR; CDR2 reads SFDVKD. CDR3 region: CATSEGRGYGYTF. DNA for the CDR3: TGTGCCACCAGTGAAGGCAGGGGCTATGGCTACACCTTC.

This clonotype was seen more than once but under ten times. This chain links TRBV7-2 with TRBJ2-3; D is unclear. Trimming stripped 3 bases from V and 6 bases from J, with 13 bases between. This CDR3 region has 14 residues. Germline V gene lookup returns CDR1 SGHTA and CDR2 FQGNSA. CDR3 protein: CASSFYRPLDTQYF. CDR3 coding DNA: TGTGCCAGCAGCTTCTATCGTCCCCTGGATACGCAGTATTTT.

Here the CDR3 reads CATLPGLAGGNEQFF. In DNA, the CDR3 is TGTGCCACGCTTCCTGGGCTAGCGGGAGGGAATGAGCAGTTCTTC. The J gene is TRBJ2-1, the V gene TRBV6-1, with TRBD2 identical over 12 bases. CDR3 length: 15 residues. Germline V CDR1 and CDR2: MNHNS, SASEGT. With 10 bases clipped from V and 7 bases from J, the junction kept 11 bases outside the gene matches.